Listed below are T cell receptor beta chains from one sample, sequenced in a study of blood T cells in healthy people across ages. TCRdb analysed the 5' RACE reads with MiXCR anew, one entry per CDR3 protein. The sample lists some 1.8 million distinct CDR3 sequences; 35% to 50% were seen once. The sequenced sample consisted of blood. These receptors all come from a human donor in good health. Both conserved end residues are part of each CDR3. A D gene is named only where the DNA matches it firmly. A clone size is listed for some rows: how often the clone was seen (once, few, many), or a class if it is expanded.

d_call j_call clone_size v_call cdr3_nt cdr3_aa
NA TRBJ1-4 NA TRBV7-2 TGTGCCAGCAGCCCGGGACGGTACAATGAAAAACTGTTTTTT CASSPGRYNEKLFF
NA TRBJ1-2 NA TRBV19 TGTGCCAGTAGTATAGAGGGCAGCCTCTATGGCTACACCTTC CASSIEGSLYGYTF
NA TRBJ2-5 NA TRBV6-2/TRBV6-3 TGTGCCAGCACCCAAGTGGTGAGAGAGACCCAGTACTTC CASTQVVRETQYF
TRBD1 TRBJ1-1 NA TRBV20-1 TGCAGTGCTAGAGATCGGGACAGGGGGTACACTGAAGCTTTCTTT CSARDRDRGYTEAFF
NA TRBJ1-1 few TRBV7-2 TGTGCCAGCAGCTTATTTACCTCACAGAAAGCTTTCTTT CASSLFTSQKAFF
TRBD1 TRBJ1-2 many TRBV5-1 TGTGCCAGCAGTTTGGCCGGGACAGACTATGGCTACACCTTC CASSLAGTDYGYTF
TRBD2 TRBJ2-1 NA TRBV4-2 TGTGCCAGCAGCCCCCGAGGACTAGCGGGGAATGTGATTTCCTACAATGAGCAGTTCTTC CASSPRGLAGNVISYNEQFF
NA TRBJ2-3 NA TRBV9 TGTGCCAGCAGCGGAAGGATTACTAGCACAGATACGCAGTATTTT CASSGRITSTDTQYF
NA TRBJ1-1 NA TRBV5-1 TGTGCCAGCAGCTTCGGGGTAGACACTGAAGCTTTCTTT CASSFGVDTEAFF
NA TRBJ1-2 few TRBV15 TGTGCCACCAGCAGAGAGCTGAGACCCTACTATGGCTACACCTTC CATSRELRPYYGYTF
NA TRBJ1-4 few TRBV4-3 TGCGCCAGCAGCCAAGCCGGTTTGGGAAATGAAAAACTGTTTTTT CASSQAGLGNEKLFF
TRBD2 TRBJ2-1 NA TRBV14 TGTGCCAGCAGCCAAGGGACTAGCCGGAATGAGCAGTTCTTC CASSQGTSRNEQFF
TRBD1 TRBJ1-4 NA TRBV14 TGTGCCAGCAGCCAAGAGGGACAGGGTGTTTTTGAAAAACTGTTTTTT CASSQEGQGVFEKLFF
NA TRBJ2-3 NA TRBV9 TGTGCCAGCAGCCCGGTAACGGGTGGTACGCAGTATTTT CASSPVTGGTQYF
NA TRBJ2-1 NA TRBV7-2 TGTGCCAGCAGCTTCCCCTCTGGTGGCAATGAGCAGTTCTTC CASSFPSGGNEQFF
TRBD2 TRBJ2-1 NA TRBV6-4 TGTGCCAGCAGTCCCAGGGAGGGGATGTACAATGAGCAGTTCTTC CASSPREGMYNEQFF
NA TRBJ2-1 NA TRBV2 TGTGCCAGCAGGCTAAGGGGGAAGGCACAAGAGACCCAGTTCTTC CASRLRGKAQETQFF
NA TRBJ1-2 NA TRBV5-1 TGCGCCAGCAGCTCTAAATCCGGGACACTCAAGGATGGCTACACCTTC CASSSKSGTLKDGYTF
TRBD1 TRBJ2-7 NA TRBV9 TGTGCCAGCAGGCGACAGGGGAATTATGGCCACGAGCAGTACTTC CASRRQGNYGHEQYF
NA TRBJ2-7 many TRBV10-3 TGTGCCATCAGCCCAGGGGGGTCCGACGAGCAGTACTTC CAISPGGSDEQYF
NA TRBJ1-1 NA TRBV2 TGTGCCAGCAGTGAAGACGTCCGTGAAGCTTTCTTT CASSEDVREAFF
NA TRBJ1-2 NA TRBV12-3/TRBV12-4 TGTGCCAGCAGTTCCTGGGACTTCTATGGCTACACCTTC CASSSWDFYGYTF
TRBD2 TRBJ2-5 NA TRBV24-1 TGTGCCACCAGTGACCCCCGGACTAGTTCGGAGACCCAGTACTTC CATSDPRTSSETQYF
NA TRBJ2-3 NA TRBV2 TGTGCCAGCAGTGTCCAGGGGAACACAGATACGCAGTATTTT CASSVQGNTDTQYF
NA TRBJ2-1 NA TRBV7-2 TGTGCCAGCAGCTTAGGCGTCCGGGCTGGAAACAATGAGCAGTTCTTC CASSLGVRAGNNEQFF
TRBD1 TRBJ2-3 few TRBV4-3 TGCGCCAGCAGCCGCCGCCTGACAGGGTTTGGGACAGATACGCAGTATTTT CASSRRLTGFGTDTQYF
NA TRBJ1-1 NA TRBV29-1 TGCAGCGCCGCGGGACACGCGAACACTGGAGCTTTCTTT CSAAGHANTGAFF
TRBD1 TRBJ1-2 NA TRBV7-8 TGTGCCAGCAGCTTTAGTGTACGGGTTGGAGGGACAGGCAGCGGCTACACCTTC CASSFSVRVGGTGSGYTF
NA TRBJ2-5 NA TRBV9 TGTGCCAGCAGCGGCGAGACTTCGGAGACCCAGTACTTC CASSGETSETQYF
NA TRBJ2-2 NA TRBV25-1 TGTGCCAGCCGTGGGGTATTGACGAACACCGGGGAGCTGTTTTTT CASRGVLTNTGELFF
NA TRBJ1-2 NA TRBV7-6 TGTGCCAGCAGTCAGAGCGGGAATGGCTGCACCTTC CASSQSGNGCTF
TRBD2 TRBJ2-1 many TRBV12-3/TRBV12-4 TGTGCCAGCAGAGGACTAGCGGGGTACAATGAGCAGTTCTTC CASRGLAGYNEQFF
TRBD2 TRBJ2-5 few TRBV9 TGTGCCAGCAGTCGGGGGGGGAAAGAGACCCAGTACTTC CASSRGGKETQYF
NA TRBJ2-3 few TRBV6-6 TGTGCCAGCAGTTCCGTAGGTCGTAGCACAGATACGCAGTATTTT CASSSVGRSTDTQYF
NA TRBJ2-7 few TRBV28 TGTGCCAGCACCACTCCAGCGACGGTAGGCTACGAGCAGTACTTC CASTTPATVGYEQYF
NA TRBJ2-3 few TRBV29-1 TGCAGCGTTGAAGGACAGGTTATGATAGATACGCAGTATTTT CSVEGQVMIDTQYF
NA TRBJ1-1 NA TRBV7-7 TGTGCTAGCAGCCCGACAGAGCGACGTGGCCAAGCTTTCTTT CASSPTERRGQAFF
NA TRBJ1-1 few TRBV7-9 TGTGCCAGCAGAGACGGGGGGACTGAAGCTTTCTTT CASRDGGTEAFF
TRBD2 TRBJ2-7 NA TRBV7-2 TGTGTCAGCAGCCCGAGACTAGCGGGGGACGAGCAGTACTTC CVSSPRLAGDEQYF
NA TRBJ2-1 NA TRBV12-3/TRBV12-4 TGTGCCAGCAGTTTAGCGTTGACTGAAGGCAATGGGCAGTTCTTC CASSLALTEGNGQFF
NA TRBJ1-4 few TRBV20-1 TGCAGTGCCTTCAGTAGGGGGGGCGAGGAAAAACTGTTTTTT CSAFSRGGEEKLFF
TRBD1 TRBJ1-6 NA TRBV20-1 TGCAGTGCTAGATCACCCTTCAGGACAGGGTTGTCACCCCTCCACTTT CSARSPFRTGLSPLHF
NA TRBJ2-1 many TRBV9 TGTGCCAGCAGCGGATCGGGGTCCGGATGGGGGCAGTTCTTC CASSGSGSGWGQFF
NA TRBJ2-4 NA TRBV28 TGTGCCAGCAGCCTTATTGGGGCAACTGGGGAGCAGTACTTC CASSLIGATGEQYF
NA TRBJ2-3 few TRBV4-2 TGTGCCAGCAGCCAAGATCGTGGGGGAACCACTACAGATACGCAGTATTTT CASSQDRGGTTTDTQYF